One and the same sample provided the 11 T cell receptor beta chains below, sequenced in a study of regulatory T cells in long-lasting Graves disease (dated by TCRdb to the early 2020s). Libraries were prepared through multiplex PCR. These reads were obtained on an Illumina HiSeq 4000. TCR beta libraries were built with iRepertoire HTBI primers and Arm-PCR amplification of CDR3 regions. TCRdb trimmed the raw reads at Q25, called clones with MiXCR and kept productive beta chains. When rows share a CDR3 protein, they turn into one entry using the most common DNA and genes. The sample includes 650,000 to 700,000 distinct CDR3 sequences, with 25% to 35% observed a single time. The leading ten clones occupy roughly 46% of the sample. This specimen's time point label, per the study, means: persistent/refractory GD, antithyroid drugs over 5 years with positive TRAb. RNA was extracted from PBMCs in TRIzol for both TCR sequencing and RNA sequencing.

Sequenced here: peripheral blood mononuclear cells (PBMCs), sampled when the disease was refractory, from a patient treated with antithyroid drugs. Source of these receptors: a female donor with Graves disease.

Ten or more counts support this clonotype. The chain carries TRBV12-3 or TRBV12-4 and TRBJ1-6, with D hard to call. Trimming took off 3 bases at V and 9 bases at J, with 12 bases between the two ends. This CDR3 is 14 amino acids long. This CDR3 reads CASSFVGFGSPLHF. The CDR3 DNA reads as TGTGCCAGCAGTTTCGTCGGGTTCGGTTCACCCCTCCACTTT.

The rearrangement links TRBV6-1 to TRBJ1-4; the D is unclear. Trimming left V 6 bases short and J 0 bases short, with 14 bases between. This CDR3 is built from 16 residues. The germline CDR1 and CDR2 sequences are MNHNS and SASEGT. CDR3 coding DNA: TGTGCCAGCAGGCCCCGGGCGGGGACAACTAATGAAAAACTGTTTTTT. Protein product: CASRPRAGTTNEKLFF.

V gene TRBV12-3 or TRBV12-4 combines with J gene TRBJ1-3; the D gene is possibly TRBD1 (5 bases). The CDR3 covers 14 residues. V dropped 7 bases and J dropped 3 bases, with 13 bases sitting between them. The CDR3 DNA sequence: TGTGCCAGCACCGTCGACAGAAATGGAAACACCATATATTTT. Protein sequence: CASTVDRNGNTIYF.

This clonotype occurred many times. This chain links TRBV30 with TRBJ2-7, with D unclear. CDR3 length: 12 amino acids. V lost 0 bases and J lost 0, with 3 bases in between. The germline CDR1 and CDR2 sequences are GTSNPN and SVGIG (reference sequence). The CDR3 DNA is TGTGCCTGGAGTGTCGGCTCCTACGAGCAGTACTTC. Protein: CAWSVGSYEQYF.

The sample holds many counts of this clonotype. The chain links TRBV28 to TRBJ1-5; 12 bases fit TRBD1. This CDR3 region has 17 residues. CDR1 MDHEN and CDR2 SYDVKM come from the germline V gene. V was clipped by 2 bases and J by 2 bases; unmatched bases: 4. The CDR3 is CASSLGGQGARNQPQHF. In DNA, the CDR3 is TGTGCCAGCAGTTTAGGGGGACAGGGGGCGCGCAATCAGCCCCAGCATTTT.

About this clonotype itself: A much larger clone sits a single nucleotide away, making a read error possible. The gene calls are TRBV11-1 and TRBJ1-2; D call uncertain. Germline V CDR1 and CDR2: SGHAT, FQDESV (reference sequence). The CDR3 contains 13 residues. V lost 4 bases to trimming and J lost 8 bases, with 14 bases between them. The CDR3 nucleotides are TGTGCCAGCAGCTCGATACTCGCGACCGGCTACACCTTC. The encoded protein is CASSSILATGYTF.

The chain recombines TRBV7-9 with TRBJ2-3; a weak D match, TRBD2 (5 bases). The CDR3 contains 12 residues. With 5 bases removed from V and 4 bases from J, the gap between germline ends came to 7 bases. The germline V gene encodes CDR1 SEHNR and CDR2 FQNEAQ (reference sequence). The chain's CDR3 is CASSRGSDTQYF. The CDR3 DNA is TGTGCCAGCAGCCGCGGGTCAGATACGCAGTATTTT.

This clonotype showed up just a few times. The genes are TRBV15 and TRBJ2-7; D is undetermined. V shed 1 base and J shed 4 bases, with 5 bases lying between them. Germline values: CDR1 LNHNV, CDR2 YYDKDF (reference sequence). This CDR3 comprises 12 residues. CDR3 nucleotide sequence: TGTGCCACCAGCAGAGCATCTTACGAGCAGTACTTC. Translated: CATSRASYEQYF.

This clonotype was found a few times. The chain recombines TRBV6-5 with TRBJ2-2, with D perhaps TRBD2 (5 bases). Trimming shortened V by 0 bases and J by 7 bases, and 9 bases separated the two germline ends. The CDR3 is 14 amino acids. Germline V CDR1 and CDR2: MNHEY, SVGAGI. The CDR3, as DNA: TGTGCCAGCAGTTACTCCGGTGGGAGCGGGGAGCTGTTTTTT. Residues: CASSYSGGSGELFF.

Many counts were recorded for this clonotype. The gene calls are TRBV2 and TRBJ1-5; TRBD1 matches 9 bases. The trim removed 6 bases at V and 0 bases at J, leaving 6 bases unmatched. The CDR3 is 16 residues long. The germline V gene encodes CDR1 SNHLY and CDR2 FYNNEI. CDR3 in amino acids: CASSAWTGASNQPQHF. CDR3 nucleotide sequence: TGTGCCAGCAGCGCTTGGACAGGGGCTAGCAATCAGCCCCAGCATTTT. The full variable domain, with the rest looked up from reference TRBV2 and TRBJ1-5, is EPEVTQTPSHQVTQMGQEVILRCVPISNHLYFYWYRQILGQKVEFLVSFYNNEISEKSEIFDDQFSVERPDGSNFTLKIRSTKLEDSAMYFCASSAWTGASNQPQHFGDGTRLSIL.

The genes are TRBV13 and TRBJ2-7; 7 bases are shared with TRBD1. The CDR3 covers 14 residues. Trimming took 3 bases from V and 3 from J; bases not matched to a gene: 5. Germline CDR1 reads PRHDT; CDR2 reads FYEKMQ (reference sequence). The CDR3 sequence is CASSFFRTGYEQYF. In nucleotides, the CDR3 is TGTGCCAGCAGCTTCTTCCGGACAGGCTACGAGCAGTACTTC. The entire variable domain, with the rest obtained from reference TRBV13 and TRBJ2-7, is as follows: AAGVIQSPRHLIKEKRETATLKCYPIPRHDTVYWYQQGPGQDPQFLISFYEKMQSDKGSIPDRFSAQQFSDYHSELNMSSLELGDSALYFCASSFFRTGYEQYFGPGTRLTVT.